The 31 T cell receptor beta chains in this list originate from one sample, sequenced in a study of T cell responses to AZD1222 COVID-19 vaccine. The method was immunoSEQ multiplex PCR; TCRdb's version includes in-frame clones alone and lacks a portion of them. The sample has 89,000 or so clones, 86% seen once. Sequenced material: peripheral blood, taken 28 days after the second AZD1222 dose. These receptors originate from an adult who received the AZD1222 COVID-19 vaccine.

The chain employs TRBV5-1 and TRBJ2-6; 7 bases are a match to TRBD1. This CDR3 has 15 amino acids. The J segment lost 4 bases and the V segment lost 4 bases, leaving 5 bases of the junction unmatched. Germline values: CDR1 SGHRS, CDR2 YFSETQ. CDR3 in DNA: TGCGCCAGCAGCGACGACAGGGTCGGGGCCAACGTCCTGACTTTC. This gives the protein CASSDDRVGANVLTF.

The V gene is TRBV11-2, the J gene TRBJ1-1, with 8 positions matching TRBD1. This CDR3 contains 14 residues. Germline CDR1 SGHAT, CDR2 FQNNGV. V lost 1 base, J lost 7 bases, and 5 bases stayed unmatched. The CDR3 DNA is TGTGCCAGCAGCTTAGTTGGACAGGGTGATGAAGCTTTCTTT. The encoded protein is CASSLVGQGDEAFF.

The J gene is TRBJ1-2, the V gene TRBV3-1 (or the pseudogene TRBV3-2); no reliable D call. The CDR3 is 15 amino acids. With 0 bases removed from V and 4 bases from J, the gap between germline ends came to 12 bases. Germline V gene sequence: CDR1 LGHDT, CDR2 YNNKEL (reference sequence). The CDR3 here is CASSQDPQQTYGYTF. CDR3 bases: TGTGCCAGCAGCCAAGATCCCCAGCAGACCTATGGCTACACCTTC.

This chain links TRBV15 with TRBJ2-5; D perhaps matches TRBD1 (6 bases). Germline V gene lookup returns CDR1 LNHNV and CDR2 YYDKDF (reference sequence). The V and J ends lost 0 bases and 1 base respectively, with 9 bases between them. This CDR3 region has 15 residues. The DNA for the CDR3 is TGTGCCACCAGCAGAGACAGGGGAGCCCAAGAGACCCAGTACTTC. It yields the protein CATSRDRGAQETQYF.

The chain has TRBV9 and TRBJ1-2; 7 nucleotides agree with TRBD1. The CDR3 extends over 13 amino acids. In germline, CDR1 is SGDLS, CDR2 YYNGEE. J gave up 2 bases and V 6 bases, and 4 bases lay outside the gene matches. CDR3 region: CASNQGGNYGYTF. CDR3 bases: TGTGCCAGCAATCAGGGGGGAAACTATGGCTACACCTTC.

The chain has TRBV5-1 and TRBJ2-2; D call uncertain. The CDR3 is 13 amino acids. Germline V lookup: CDR1 SGHRS, CDR2 YFSETQ. V lost 2 bases, J lost 1 base, and 3 bases lay in between. The CDR3 nucleotides are TGCGCCAGCAGCTTCCAGAACACCGGGGAGCTGTTTTTT. This gives the protein CASSFQNTGELFF.

This clone occurred once. The chain carries TRBV5-1 and TRBJ2-7, with 7 bases aligning to TRBD1. Looked up from germline, CDR1 is SGHRS and CDR2 is YFSETQ. V trimming: 1 base; J trimming: 2 bases; junction bases outside the gene matches: 6. The CDR3 runs to 15 residues. The CDR3 coding sequence is TGCGCCAGCAGCTTGTTCCGGGACAGCCCCTACGAGCAGTACTTC. This sequence encodes CASSLFRDSPYEQYF.

The chain couples TRBV7-2 to TRBJ1-5, with TRBD1 matching 7 bases. The CDR3 consists of 15 residues. Germline-derived CDR1 and CDR2 are SGHTA and FQGNSA. Trimming cost V 4 bases and J 4 bases; bases outside gene matches: 7. CDR3 sequence (DNA): TGTGCCAGCAGCTCAAGACAGGGTGGGAATCAGCCCCAGCATTTT. Translated: CASSSRQGGNQPQHF. Filled out from reference TRBV7-2 and TRBJ1-5, the complete variable domain reads GAGVSQSPSNKVTEKGKDVELRCDPISGHTALYWYRQSLGQGLEFLIYFQGNSAPDKSGLPSDRFSAERTGGSVSTLTIQRTQQEDSAVYLCASSSRQGGNQPQHFGDGTRLSIL.

This chain connects TRBV6-5 to TRBJ1-5; D unresolved. The V gene lost 0 bases and the J gene lost 3 bases, with 9 bases spanning the gap. Germline assignment: CDR1 MNHEY and CDR2 SVGAGI. This CDR3 spans 15 amino acids. Here the CDR3 reads CASSYSVKNNQPQHF. CDR3 bases: TGTGCCAGCAGTTACTCAGTGAAGAACAATCAGCCCCAGCATTTT.

This sequence joins TRBV3-1 (or the pseudogene TRBV3-2) and TRBJ2-1; 10 positions match TRBD2. This CDR3 region has 17 residues. Losses at the gene ends were 4 bases for V and 5 bases for J; bases not matched to a gene: 11. Germline V lookup: CDR1 LGHDT, CDR2 YNNKEL (reference sequence). In DNA form, the CDR3 reads TGTGCCAGCAGCCGGCTACGTCTAGCGGGGGCCCACAATGAGCAGTTCTTC. Protein sequence: CASSRLRLAGAHNEQFF.

The chain carries TRBV27 and TRBJ1-1; no reliable D call. The germline gives CDR1 MNHEY, CDR2 SMNVEV (reference sequence). V lost 2 bases, J lost 0 bases, and 13 bases lay in between. The CDR3 sequence is 16 residues long. The CDR3 loop is CASSLLPGRMNTEAFF. The DNA for the CDR3 is TGTGCCAGCAGTTTACTCCCTGGGAGGATGAACACTGAAGCTTTCTTT.

V usage is TRBV6-5 and J usage is TRBJ1-2; a weak D match, TRBD1 (6 bases). The germline gives CDR1 MNHEY, CDR2 SVGAGI. The V and J ends lost 0 bases and 7 bases respectively, with 12 bases between them. The CDR3 sequence is 14 residues long. CDR3 sequence: CASSYSNRDFGYTF. The CDR3, as DNA: TGTGCCAGCAGTTACTCTAACAGGGATTTTGGCTACACCTTC.

This sequence joins TRBV10-1 and TRBJ2-3; maybe TRBD2 (6 bases). Looked up from germline, CDR1 is WNHNN and CDR2 is SYGVQD (reference sequence). Deletions cut 5 bases from V and 2 bases from J, with 14 bases between. The CDR3 is 15 amino acids. CDR3 sequence: CASSLTGAPTDTQYF. The CDR3 DNA is TGCGCCAGCAGTTTGACGGGAGCCCCCACAGATACGCAGTATTTT.

The chain is built from TRBV10-3 and TRBJ1-4; a weak D match, TRBD1 (5 bases). Per the germline V gene, CDR1 is ENHRY and CDR2 is SYGVKD. Trimming removed 6 bases from V and 8 bases from J, with 13 bases in between. This CDR3 is 13 amino acids long. The CDR3 loop reads CAISLGTSEKLFF. CDR3 nucleotide sequence: TGTGCCATCAGCCTAGGGACGTCAGAAAAACTGTTTTTT.

V usage is TRBV28 and J usage is TRBJ2-1, with a possible D match to TRBD2 (5 bases). Germline V gene data show CDR1 as MDHEN and CDR2 as SYDVKM. CDR3 length: 13 residues. The CDR3 nucleotides read TGTGCGAGCCGGCTAGCCGAAAGCAATGAGCAGTTCTTC. Translation: CASRLAESNEQFF.

The chain joins TRBV6-5 to TRBJ1-5; perhaps TRBD1 as D (5 bases). Trimming cost V 0 bases and J 4 bases, with 10 bases left between them. The V gene's germline CDR1 is MNHEY and CDR2 SVGAGI. The CDR3 consists of 15 residues. CDR3 coding DNA: TGTGCCAGCAGTTACTCGGGGGTAACAAATCAGCCCCAGCATTTT. Translation gives CASSYSGVTNQPQHF.

This rearrangement joins TRBV18 to TRBJ2-7, with D uncertain. Trimming pared 5 bases from V and 0 bases from J, leaving 11 bases between. CDR3 size: 14 residues. Looked up from germline, CDR1 is KGHSH and CDR2 is LQKENI. For the CDR3, the DNA is TGTGCCAGCTCATCCCCACCCCCCTCCTACGAGCAGTACTTC. Translating it yields CASSSPPPSYEQYF.

The chain recombines TRBV30 with TRBJ2-7; 10 nucleotides line up with TRBD1. The CDR3 consists of 14 residues. The germline V gene has CDR1 GTSNPN and CDR2 SVGIG (reference sequence). After removal of 3 bases from V and 4 bases from J, the junction contained 6 bases not matched to a gene. This CDR3 reads CAWRGRDRGYEQYF. As DNA, the CDR3 is TGTGCCTGGAGGGGCCGGGACAGGGGATACGAGCAGTACTTC.

This clone was observed a single time. J is TRBJ2-7 and V is TRBV7-8; 7 bases match TRBD1. This CDR3 comprises 14 residues. V trimming: 5 bases; J trimming: 2 bases; junction bases outside the gene matches: 6. The V gene's germline CDR1 is SGHVS and CDR2 FQNEAQ. Here the CDR3 reads CASSKATGTYEQYF. The CDR3 DNA reads TGTGCCAGCAGCAAGGCGACAGGGACCTACGAGCAGTACTTC.

In DNA form, the CDR3 reads TGTGCCAGCTCACCCCCAGGAAGGACTAGCGTCTACGAGCAGTACTTC. Translating it yields CASSPPGRTSVYEQYF. V is TRBV18 and J is TRBJ2-7; 9 positions match TRBD2. The germline CDR1 and CDR2 sequences are KGHSH and LQKENI. This CDR3 comprises 16 residues. V shed 3 bases, J shed 3 bases, and the junction held 9 bases outside the gene matches.

The V call is TRBV28, the J call TRBJ1-4, with 7 bases that match TRBD1. From germline, CDR1 is MDHEN and CDR2 SYDVKM. The V gene end was trimmed by 2 bases and the J gene end by 8 bases; junction bases not matched to a gene: 2. CDR3 length equals 13 residues. The DNA of the CDR3 is TGTGCCAGCAGTTTAAGGGGGCCAGAAAAACTGTTTTTT. Translating gives CASSLRGPEKLFF.

CDR3 sequence reads: CASSTYEEQYF. The CDR3 DNA reads TGTGCCAGCAGTACCTACGAAGAGCAGTACTTC. The rearrangement links TRBV3-1 (or the pseudogene TRBV3-2) to TRBJ2-7; D gene uncertain. The CDR3 contains 11 residues. Trimming pared 6 bases from V and 7 bases from J, leaving 10 bases between. Germline V lookup: CDR1 LGHDT, CDR2 YNNKEL (reference sequence).

The chain recombines TRBV7-8 with TRBJ1-5; perhaps TRBD1 as D (5 bases). The CDR3 totals 13 residues. Trimming took off 6 bases at V and 11 bases at J, with 17 bases between the two ends. Germline values: CDR1 SGHVS, CDR2 FQNEAQ. This CDR3 reads CASRRDASAAQHF. For the CDR3, the DNA is TGTGCCAGCAGGAGGGACGCGTCTGCCGCCCAGCATTTT. The entire variable domain, with the rest obtained from reference TRBV7-8 and TRBJ1-5, is as follows: GAGVSQSPRYKVAKRGQDVALRCDPISGHVSLFWYQQALGQGPEFLTYFQNEAQLDKSGLPSDRFFAERPEGSVSTLKIQRTQQEDSAVYLCASRRDASAAQHFGDGTRLSIL.

The chain employs TRBV4-1 and TRBJ2-7; D is perhaps TRBD2 (6 bases). Germline CDR1 is MGHRA and CDR2 is YSYEKL. The CDR3 sequence is 16 residues long. V lost 4 bases to trimming and J lost 2 bases, with 18 bases between them. The CDR3: CASSPPGRGLAYEQYF. CDR3 bases: TGCGCCAGCAGCCCCCCTGGGCGGGGCCTCGCCTACGAGCAGTACTTC.

The chain employs TRBV7-8 and TRBJ2-5; D gene uncertain. This CDR3 comprises 14 residues. Germline values: CDR1 SGHVS, CDR2 FQNEAQ. V lost 2 bases to trimming and J lost 2 bases, with 9 bases between them. CDR3 nucleotide sequence: TGTGCCAGCAGCTTACAGTTCCTTCAAGAGACCCAGTACTTC. It codes for CASSLQFLQETQYF. Full variable domain (outside the CDR3, taken from reference TRBV7-8 and TRBJ2-5): GAGVSQSPRYKVAKRGQDVALRCDPISGHVSLFWYQQALGQGPEFLTYFQNEAQLDKSGLPSDRFFAERPEGSVSTLKIQRTQQEDSAVYLCASSLQFLQETQYFGPGTRLLVL.

V gene TRBV7-6 combines with J gene TRBJ1-6; D gene uncertain. This CDR3 has 13 amino acids. Germline V CDR1 and CDR2: SGHVS, FNYEAQ. V lost 5 bases and J lost 6, with 8 bases in between. The CDR3 loop reads CASSPAGNSPLHF. The CDR3 region has the DNA TGTGCCAGCAGCCCAGCGGGTAATTCACCCCTCCACTTT.

This clone showed up just once. V and J are TRBV28 and TRBJ2-2, with D maybe TRBD2 (6 bases). Trimming stripped 7 bases from V and 1 base from J, with 10 bases between. Germline CDR1 MDHEN, CDR2 SYDVKM. The CDR3 extends over 14 amino acids. CDR3 residues: CASKSGRNTGELFF. The CDR3 DNA follows: TGTGCCAGCAAATCCGGGAGGAACACCGGGGAGCTGTTTTTT.

In this sample, this clone turned up a few times. V is TRBV3-1 (or the pseudogene TRBV3-2) and J is TRBJ1-2; D is possibly TRBD1 (6 bases). Looked up from germline, CDR1 is LGHDT and CDR2 is YNNKEL (reference sequence). This CDR3 has 14 residues. V shed 1 base and J shed 4 bases, with 10 bases lying between them. The CDR3 protein is CASSQAGALYGYTF. CDR3 sequence (DNA): TGTGCCAGCAGCCAAGCAGGGGCTCTCTATGGCTACACCTTC.

The chain couples TRBV4-1 to TRBJ1-5, with D possibly TRBD1 on 5 matching bases. Germline loops: CDR1 MGHRA, CDR2 YSYEKL. This CDR3 has 14 amino acids. Trimming removed 1 base from V and 5 bases from J, with 9 bases in between. In DNA, the CDR3 is TGCGCCAGCAGCCAAGGGGACGGCTATCAGCCCCAGCATTTT. Protein: CASSQGDGYQPQHF.

V is TRBV20-1 and J is TRBJ2-7; tentatively, D is TRBD1 (5 bases). The V gene lost 3 bases and the J gene lost 4 bases, with 16 bases spanning the gap. This CDR3 contains 14 residues. Germline CDR1 DFQATT, CDR2 SNEGSKA (reference sequence). The CDR3 spells CSASYLDNLYEQYF. In nucleotides, the CDR3 is TGCAGTGCTAGTTATCTGGACAACCTGTACGAGCAGTACTTC.

The chain combines TRBV6-2 or TRBV6-3 with TRBJ1-2, with D perhaps TRBD1 (5 bases). The CDR3 is made up of 16 amino acids. The V gene's germline CDR1 is MNHEY and CDR2 SVGEGT. Trimming pared 0 bases from V and 11 bases from J, leaving 22 bases between. The CDR3 DNA reads TGTGCCAGCAGTTACTCGCACTTCCAGGGACTTCAACGGTACACCTTC. Residues: CASSYSHFQGLQRYTF.